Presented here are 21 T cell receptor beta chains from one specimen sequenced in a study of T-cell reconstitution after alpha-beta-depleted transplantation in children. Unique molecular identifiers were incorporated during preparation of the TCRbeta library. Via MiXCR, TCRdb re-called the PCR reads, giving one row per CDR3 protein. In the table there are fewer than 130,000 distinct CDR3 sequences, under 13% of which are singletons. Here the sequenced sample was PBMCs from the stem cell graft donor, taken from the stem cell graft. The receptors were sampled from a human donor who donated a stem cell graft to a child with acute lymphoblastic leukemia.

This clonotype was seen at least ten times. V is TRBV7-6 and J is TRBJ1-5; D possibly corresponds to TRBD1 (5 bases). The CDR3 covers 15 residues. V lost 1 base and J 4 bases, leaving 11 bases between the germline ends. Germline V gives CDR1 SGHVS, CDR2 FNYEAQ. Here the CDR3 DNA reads TGTGCCAGCAGCTTAGGACCAGGGTTGAATCAGCCCCAGCATTTT. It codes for CASSLGPGLNQPQHF.

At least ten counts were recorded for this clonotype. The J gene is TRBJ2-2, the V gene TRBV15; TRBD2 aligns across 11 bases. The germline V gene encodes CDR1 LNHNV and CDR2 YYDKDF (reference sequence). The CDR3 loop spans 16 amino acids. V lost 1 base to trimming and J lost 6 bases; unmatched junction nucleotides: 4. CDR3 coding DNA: TGTGCCACCAGCAGAGCCGCTAGCGGGAGGTCCGGGGAGCTGTTTTTT. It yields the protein CATSRAASGRSGELFF.

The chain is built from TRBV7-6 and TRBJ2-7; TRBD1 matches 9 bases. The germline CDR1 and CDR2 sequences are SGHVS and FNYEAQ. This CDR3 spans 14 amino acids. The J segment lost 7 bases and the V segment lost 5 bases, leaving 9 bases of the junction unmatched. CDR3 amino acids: CASSLRDRDGEQYF. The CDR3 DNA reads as TGTGCCAGCAGCCTCCGGGACAGGGATGGGGAGCAGTACTTC.

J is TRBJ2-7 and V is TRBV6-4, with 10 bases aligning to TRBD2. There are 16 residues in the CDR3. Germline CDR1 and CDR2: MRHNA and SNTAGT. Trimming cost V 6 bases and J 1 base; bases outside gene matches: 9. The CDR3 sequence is CASRTLLAGASYEQYF. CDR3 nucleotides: TGTGCCAGCAGGACACTTCTAGCGGGGGCTTCCTACGAGCAGTACTTC.

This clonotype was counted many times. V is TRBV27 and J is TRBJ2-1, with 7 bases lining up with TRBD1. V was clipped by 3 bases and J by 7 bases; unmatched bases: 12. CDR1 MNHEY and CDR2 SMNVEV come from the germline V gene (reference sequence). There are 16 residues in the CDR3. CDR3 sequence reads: CASSFDGQAWYNEQFF. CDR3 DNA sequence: TGTGCCAGCAGTTTCGACGGACAGGCTTGGTATAATGAGCAGTTCTTC.

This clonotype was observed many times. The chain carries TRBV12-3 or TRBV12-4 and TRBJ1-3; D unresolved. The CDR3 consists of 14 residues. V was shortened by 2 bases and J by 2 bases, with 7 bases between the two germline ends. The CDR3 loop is CASSLPFPGNTIYF. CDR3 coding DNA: TGTGCCAGCAGTTTACCCTTTCCTGGAAACACCATATATTTT.

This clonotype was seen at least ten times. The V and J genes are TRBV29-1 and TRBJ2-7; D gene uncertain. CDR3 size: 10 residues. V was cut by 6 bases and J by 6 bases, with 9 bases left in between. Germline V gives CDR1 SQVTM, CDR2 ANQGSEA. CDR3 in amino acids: CSVLKGEQYF. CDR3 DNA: TGCAGCGTCCTTAAGGGCGAGCAGTACTTC.

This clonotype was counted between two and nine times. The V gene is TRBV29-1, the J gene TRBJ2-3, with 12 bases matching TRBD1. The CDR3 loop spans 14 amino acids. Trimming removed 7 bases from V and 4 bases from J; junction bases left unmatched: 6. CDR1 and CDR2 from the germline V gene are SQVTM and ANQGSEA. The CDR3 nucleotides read TGCAGCGCCCTGGGACAGGGGGCCGCAGATACGCAGTATTTT. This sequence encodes CSALGQGAADTQYF.

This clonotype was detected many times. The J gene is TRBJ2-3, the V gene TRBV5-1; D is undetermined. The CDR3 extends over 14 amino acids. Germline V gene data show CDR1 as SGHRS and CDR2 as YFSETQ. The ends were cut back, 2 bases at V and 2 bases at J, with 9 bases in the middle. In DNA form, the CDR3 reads TGCGCCAGCAGCTTCGACGTACTCACAGATACGCAGTATTTT. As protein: CASSFDVLTDTQYF.

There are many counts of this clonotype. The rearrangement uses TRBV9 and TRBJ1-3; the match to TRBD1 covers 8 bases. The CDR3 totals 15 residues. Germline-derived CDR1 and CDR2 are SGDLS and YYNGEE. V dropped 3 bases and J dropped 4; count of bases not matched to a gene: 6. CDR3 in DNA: TGTGCCAGCAGCGCTAAGACAGGGGTCGGAAACACCATATATTTT. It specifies CASSAKTGVGNTIYF.

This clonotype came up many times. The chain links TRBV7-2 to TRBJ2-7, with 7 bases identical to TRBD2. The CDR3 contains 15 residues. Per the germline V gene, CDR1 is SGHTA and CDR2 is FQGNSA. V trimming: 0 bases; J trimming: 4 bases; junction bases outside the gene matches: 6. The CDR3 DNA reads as TGTGCCAGCAGCTTAGCGGGAGGGTTGGTATACGAGCAGTACTTC. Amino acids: CASSLAGGLVYEQYF.

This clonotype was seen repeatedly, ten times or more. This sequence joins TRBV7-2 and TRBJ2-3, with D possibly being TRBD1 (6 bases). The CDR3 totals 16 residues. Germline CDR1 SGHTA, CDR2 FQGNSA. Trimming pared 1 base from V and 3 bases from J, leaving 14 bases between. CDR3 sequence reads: CASSLDRAVGTDTQYF. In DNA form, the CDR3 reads TGTGCCAGCAGCTTAGACAGGGCGGTTGGAACAGATACGCAGTATTTT.

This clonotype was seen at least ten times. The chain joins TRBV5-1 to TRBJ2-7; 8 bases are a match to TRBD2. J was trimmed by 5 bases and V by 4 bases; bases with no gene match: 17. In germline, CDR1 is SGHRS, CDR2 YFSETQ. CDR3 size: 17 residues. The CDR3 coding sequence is TGCGCCAGCAGCCCAGGGCGGGGGGCGCGTTTCTTCAACGAGCAGTACTTC. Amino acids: CASSPGRGARFFNEQYF.

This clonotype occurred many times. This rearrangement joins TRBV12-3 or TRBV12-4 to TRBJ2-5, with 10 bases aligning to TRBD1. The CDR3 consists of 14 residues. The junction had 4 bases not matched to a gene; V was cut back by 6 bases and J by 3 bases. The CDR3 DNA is TGTGCCAGCAGCCGTGGGACAGGGGAAGAGACCCAGTACTTC. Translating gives CASSRGTGEETQYF.

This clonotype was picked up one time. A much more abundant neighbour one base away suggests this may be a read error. The CDR3 protein is CACSSAGALAGANTGELFF. The CDR3 coding sequence is TGTGCCTGCAGTTCCGCCGGGGCCCTAGCGGGGGCTAACACCGGGGAGCTGTTTTTT. The rearrangement links TRBV2 to TRBJ2-2, with 10 bases lining up with TRBD2. The CDR3 is 19 residues long. Germline V gene data show CDR1 as SNHLY and CDR2 as FYNNEI.

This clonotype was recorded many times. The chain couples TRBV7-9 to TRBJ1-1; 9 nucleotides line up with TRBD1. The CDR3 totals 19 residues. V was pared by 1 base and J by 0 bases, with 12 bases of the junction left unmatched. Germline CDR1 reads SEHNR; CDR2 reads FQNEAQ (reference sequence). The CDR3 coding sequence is TGTGCCAGCAGCTTAGAGGGGAACAGGGGGCGAGCGGTGAACACTGAAGCTTTCTTT. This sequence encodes CASSLEGNRGRAVNTEAFF.

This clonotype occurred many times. CDR3 DNA: TGCGCCAGCAGCCAAGACTTACTCGGGACAGGGAATGAAAAACTGTTTTTT. This translates into CASSQDLLGTGNEKLFF. V and J are TRBV4-3 and TRBJ1-4; 9 bases match TRBD1. Germline loops: CDR1 LGHNA, CDR2 YSLEER. This CDR3 spans 17 amino acids. Germline trimming cut 0 bases from V and 5 bases from J; bases unmatched to any gene: 7.

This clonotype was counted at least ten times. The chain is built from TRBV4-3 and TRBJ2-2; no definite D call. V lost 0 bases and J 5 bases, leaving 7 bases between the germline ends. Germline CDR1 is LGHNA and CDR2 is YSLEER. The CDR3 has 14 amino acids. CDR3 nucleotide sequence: TGCGCCAGCAGCCAAGATGCATTTACCGGGGAGCTGTTTTTT. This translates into CASSQDAFTGELFF.

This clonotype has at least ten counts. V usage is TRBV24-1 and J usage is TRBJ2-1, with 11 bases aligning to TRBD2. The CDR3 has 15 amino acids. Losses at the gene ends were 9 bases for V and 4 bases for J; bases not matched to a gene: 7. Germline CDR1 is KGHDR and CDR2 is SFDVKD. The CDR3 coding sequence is TGTGCCACCGGAATAGCGGGAGGGAGTTACAATGAGCAGTTCTTC. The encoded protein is CATGIAGGSYNEQFF.

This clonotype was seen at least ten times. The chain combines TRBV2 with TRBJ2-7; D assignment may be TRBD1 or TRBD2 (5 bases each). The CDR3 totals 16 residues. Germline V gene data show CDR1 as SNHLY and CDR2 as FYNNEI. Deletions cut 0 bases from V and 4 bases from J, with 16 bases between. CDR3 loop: CASSEAHRDAMYEQYF. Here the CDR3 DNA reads TGTGCCAGCAGTGAAGCGCATCGGGACGCGATGTACGAGCAGTACTTC.

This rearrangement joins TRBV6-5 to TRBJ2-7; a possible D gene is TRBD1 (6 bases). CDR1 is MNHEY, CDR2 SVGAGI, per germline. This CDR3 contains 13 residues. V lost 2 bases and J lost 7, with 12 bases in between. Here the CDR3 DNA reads TGTGCCAGCAGTTACACAGGGCTTGGGGAGCAGTACTTC. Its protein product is CASSYTGLGEQYF.